Listed here are 17 T cell receptor beta chains from one sample, sequenced in a study of T cells after yellow fever vaccination. MiXCR, applied by TCRdb to the 5' RACE reads, yields one record per CDR3 protein. The sample records about 430,000 distinct CDR3 sequences, over 15% being singletons. The sequenced sample was PBMCs, obtained before the yellow fever booster vaccination. These receptors were obtained from a man younger than 30 who received the YFV17D yellow fever vaccine.

This clonotype turned up a few times. The chain employs TRBV9 and TRBJ2-4; D is unresolved. The germline CDR1 and CDR2 sequences are SGDLS and YYNGEE. The length of the CDR3 is 14 residues. With 3 bases removed from V and 6 bases from J, the gap between germline ends came to 13 bases. CDR3 loop: CASSANQDGNIQYF. In DNA, the CDR3 is TGTGCCAGCAGCGCCAATCAGGACGGAAACATTCAGTACTTC.

This clonotype appeared a few times. The J gene is TRBJ1-4, the V gene TRBV7-3; D uncertain. This CDR3 spans 15 amino acids. The germline gives CDR1 SGHTA, CDR2 FQGTGA. Trimming removed 5 bases at V and 4 bases at J, with 14 bases between. CDR3 nucleotide sequence: TGTGCCAGCAGCCCACCGACGTCGATTAATGAAAAACTGTTTTTT. It codes for CASSPPTSINEKLFF.

The chain combines TRBV20-1 with TRBJ2-4; possibly TRBD2 for D (6 bases). The germline V and J ends were trimmed by 3 bases and 1 base, with 10 bases remaining between them. This CDR3 comprises 14 residues. CDR1 DFQATT and CDR2 SNEGSKA come from the germline V gene (reference sequence). The CDR3, as DNA: TGCAGTGCTAGCCTACGGGGGGCCAAAAACATTCAGTACTTC. Its translation: CSASLRGAKNIQYF.

This clonotype has only a few counts. The chain employs TRBV29-1 and TRBJ2-1; 15 bases align to TRBD2. The CDR3 has 15 amino acids. Germline V gives CDR1 SQVTM, CDR2 ANQGSEA. Trimming at V came to 3 bases and at J to 7 bases, leaving 4 bases not matched to a gene. CDR3 sequence (DNA): TGCAGCGTTGAGGGACTAGCGGGGGGTTCGAATGAGCAGTTCTTC. It yields the protein CSVEGLAGGSNEQFF.

This CDR3 is CASSSFQGGGEQYF. The CDR3 coding sequence is TGTGCCAGCAGCTCCTTCCAGGGGGGAGGCGAGCAGTACTTC. The chain recombines TRBV11-2 with TRBJ2-7; weak D call: TRBD1 (7 bases). With 4 bases removed from V and 6 bases from J, the gap between germline ends came to 16 bases. This CDR3 has 14 amino acids. Germline V gives CDR1 SGHAT, CDR2 FQNNGV.

Only a few counts were recorded for this clonotype. The chain has TRBV6-5 and TRBJ2-1; 8 bases are shared with TRBD1. V shed 9 bases and J 15 bases; nucleotides not matched to a gene: 13. Germline values: CDR1 MNHEY, CDR2 SVGAGI. This CDR3 has 12 residues. CDR3 in DNA: TGTGCCAGTGGAGGGTGGGCAGGGGGCCTGTTCTTC. Its protein product is CASGGWAGGLFF.

The chain combines TRBV2 with TRBJ2-1; 7 bases match TRBD1. CDR1 is SNHLY and CDR2 is FYNNEI in the germline V gene. This CDR3 comprises 14 residues. J was trimmed by 2 bases and V by 4 bases; bases with no gene match: 2. The CDR3: CASSGQGAYNEQFF. In DNA form, the CDR3 reads TGTGCCAGCAGTGGTCAGGGGGCCTACAATGAGCAGTTCTTC.

This clonotype was observed a handful of times. This chain's CDR3 is CATSDRDGETQYF. In DNA form, the CDR3 reads TGTGCCACCAGCGACAGGGACGGGGAGACCCAGTACTTC. This chain connects TRBV24-1 to TRBJ2-5, with TRBD1 matching 7 bases. Germline values: CDR1 KGHDR, CDR2 SFDVKD. J lost 5 bases, V lost 7 bases, and 6 bases had no gene match. The CDR3 sequence is 13 residues long.

This clonotype was seen only a few times. The chain uses TRBV6-2 or TRBV6-3 and TRBJ2-7; 8 positions match TRBD1. CDR1 MNHEY and CDR2 SVGEGT come from the germline V gene. CDR3 size: 14 residues. V gave up 2 bases and J gave up 2 bases; unmatched junction bases: 2. CDR3 in amino acids: CASSYRTGTYEQYF. The DNA of the CDR3 is TGTGCCAGCAGTTACCGGACAGGGACCTACGAGCAGTACTTC.

V is TRBV2 and J is TRBJ1-5; 8 nucleotides line up with TRBD1. Germline V gene lookup returns CDR1 SNHLY and CDR2 FYNNEI. The CDR3 is 12 residues long. Trimming at V came to 8 bases and at J to 6 bases, leaving 3 bases not matched to a gene. The CDR3 sequence: CASQGAGQPQHF. CDR3 nucleotide sequence: TGTGCCAGCCAGGGGGCGGGTCAGCCCCAGCATTTT.

The table lists this clonotype with a few counts. The chain uses TRBV6-2 or TRBV6-3 and TRBJ2-2; unclear D gene. Trimming stripped 4 bases from V and 3 bases from J, with 3 bases between. This CDR3 is 12 amino acids long. Germline V gives CDR1 MNHEY, CDR2 SVGEGT. In DNA, the CDR3 is TGTGCCAGCAGTTGGTACACCGGGGAGCTGTTTTTT. The encoded protein is CASSWYTGELFF.

This clonotype has a handful of counts. This chain uses TRBV30 with TRBJ2-1, with D possibly matching TRBD2 (6 bases). Germline CDR1 reads GTSNPN; CDR2 reads SVGIG (reference sequence). The CDR3 length is 16 residues. Trimming removed 1 base from V and 0 bases from J, with 13 bases in between. The CDR3 is CAWSERFSGSYNEQFF. The CDR3 DNA sequence: TGTGCCTGGAGTGAGAGATTTAGCGGCTCCTACAATGAGCAGTTCTTC.

The chain carries TRBV4-1 and TRBJ2-7; D unclear. Trimming cost V 4 bases and J 0 bases, with 7 bases left between them. The CDR3 is 13 amino acids. Germline values: CDR1 MGHRA, CDR2 YSYEKL. This chain's CDR3 is CASSPLTSYEQYV. CDR3 bases: TGCGCCAGCAGCCCTCTGACCTCCTACGAGCAGTACGTC.

A few counts support this clonotype. The chain employs TRBV20-1 and TRBJ1-4; D is unresolved. The CDR3 is made up of 13 amino acids. The V end was cut by 1 base, the J end by 4 bases, with 7 bases between. Germline CDR1 DFQATT, CDR2 SNEGSKA (reference sequence). The CDR3 sequence is CSARGSRNEKLFF. In DNA, the CDR3 is TGCAGTGCTAGAGGCTCCCGTAATGAAAAACTGTTTTTT.

A few counts support this clonotype. The gene calls are TRBV12-3 or TRBV12-4 and TRBJ2-3; the D is unclear. The CDR3 runs to 15 residues. Trimming took 2 bases from V and 0 from J, leaving 9 bases between them. CDR3 nucleotide sequence: TGTGCCAGCAGTTTACGCCAGGCTAGCACAGATACGCAGTATTTT. Its protein product is CASSLRQASTDTQYF.

This clonotype has just a few counts. V and J are TRBV7-2 and TRBJ2-2, with D perhaps TRBD2 (6 bases). The ends were cut back, 5 bases at V and 7 bases at J, with 14 bases in the middle. The length of the CDR3 is 14 residues. CDR1 is SGHTA, CDR2 FQGNSA, per germline. CDR3 sequence reads: CASSHLTSFGELFF. The CDR3 coding sequence is TGTGCCAGCAGCCATCTGACTAGTTTCGGGGAGCTGTTTTTT.

V and J are TRBV12-3 or TRBV12-4 and TRBJ2-1; possible D gene TRBD2, 6 bases. The V gene lost 6 bases and the J gene lost 0 bases, with 9 bases spanning the gap. The CDR3 has 14 amino acids. The CDR3 nucleotides are TGTGCCAGCAGGCTTAGCGGCTCCTACAATGAGCAGTTCTTC. It translates to CASRLSGSYNEQFF.